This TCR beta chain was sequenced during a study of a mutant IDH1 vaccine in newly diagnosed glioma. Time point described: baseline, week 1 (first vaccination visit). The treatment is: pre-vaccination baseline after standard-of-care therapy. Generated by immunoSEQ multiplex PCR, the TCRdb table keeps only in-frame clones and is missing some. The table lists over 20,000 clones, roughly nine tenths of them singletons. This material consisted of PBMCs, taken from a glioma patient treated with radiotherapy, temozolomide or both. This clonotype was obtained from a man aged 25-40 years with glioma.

The CDR3 nucleotides are TGTGCCAGCAGTTACTCGGCGGATCTTGGAAACACCATATATTTT. Translated, it gives CASSYSADLGNTIYF. The genes are TRBV6-5 and TRBJ1-3; no definite D call. Germline CDR1 reads MNHEY; CDR2 reads SVGAGI. Trimming pared 0 bases from V and 3 bases from J, leaving 9 bases between. CDR3 size: 15 residues.